The TCR beta chain under discussion was sequenced for a study of graft-versus-host responses after intestinal transplantation. Study-level findings and limits: The recipient marrow held GvH clones, and some of them showed up first in ileum or blood.

Produced via immunoSEQ multiplex PCR; TCRdb's table is partial and in-frame only. The sample records about 11,000 clones, approximately 76% being singletons. Graft-derived tissue was subjected to processing to liberate intraepithelial and lamina propria lymphocytes. Germline-derived CDR1 and CDR2 are SGHRS and YFSETQ. This CDR3 spans 16 amino acids. The V gene end was trimmed by 1 base and the J gene end by 2 bases; junction bases not matched to a gene: 3. Concerning this clone itself: As yet, its antigen is unknown.

The source was ileum tissue, collected 23 days after intestinal transplant. This clonotype originated in a human patient who received an intestinal transplant, so some T cells may come from the graft donor. This chain joins TRBV5-1 and TRBJ1-3; 10 bases match TRBD1. CDR3 in DNA: TGCGCCAGCAGCTTGCCTGGACAGGGGGCTGGAAACACCATATATTTT. Translated: CASSLPGQGAGNTIYF.